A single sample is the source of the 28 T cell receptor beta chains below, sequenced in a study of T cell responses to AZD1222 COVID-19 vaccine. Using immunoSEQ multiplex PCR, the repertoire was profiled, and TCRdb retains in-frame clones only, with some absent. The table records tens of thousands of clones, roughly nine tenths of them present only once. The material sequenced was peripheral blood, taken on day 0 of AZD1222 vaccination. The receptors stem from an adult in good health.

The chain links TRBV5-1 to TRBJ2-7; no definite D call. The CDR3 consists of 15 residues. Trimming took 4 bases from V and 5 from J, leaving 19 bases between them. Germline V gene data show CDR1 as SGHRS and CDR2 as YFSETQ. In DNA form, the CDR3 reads TGCGCCAGCAGCGAACCCACTTTTGGGGTCCACGAGCAGTACTTC. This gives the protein CASSEPTFGVHEQYF.

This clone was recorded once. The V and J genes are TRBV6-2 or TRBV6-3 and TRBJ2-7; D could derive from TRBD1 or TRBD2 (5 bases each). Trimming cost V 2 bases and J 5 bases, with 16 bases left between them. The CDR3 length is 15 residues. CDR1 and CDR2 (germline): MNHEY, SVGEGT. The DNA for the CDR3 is TGTGCCAGCAGTTACGGGACCCATGAGGTTGACGAGCAGTACTTC. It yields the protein CASSYGTHEVDEQYF.

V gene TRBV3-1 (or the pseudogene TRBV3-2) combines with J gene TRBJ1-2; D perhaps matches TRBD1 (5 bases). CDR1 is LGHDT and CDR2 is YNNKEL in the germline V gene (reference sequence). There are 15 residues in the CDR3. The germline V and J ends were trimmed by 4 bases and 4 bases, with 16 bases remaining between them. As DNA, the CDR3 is TGTGCCAGCAGCCCCTCCAGGGCGCAGAGCTATGGCTACACCTTC. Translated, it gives CASSPSRAQSYGYTF.

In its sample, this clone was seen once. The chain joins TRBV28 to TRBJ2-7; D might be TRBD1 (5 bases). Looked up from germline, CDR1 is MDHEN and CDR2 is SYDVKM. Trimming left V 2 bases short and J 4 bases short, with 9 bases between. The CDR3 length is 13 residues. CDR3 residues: CASSLRQLYEQYF. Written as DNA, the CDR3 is TGTGCCAGCAGTTTACGACAGCTATACGAGCAGTACTTC.

DNA for the CDR3: TGTGCCAGTAGTCTCGATGAACCGGGCCGCTATGGCTACACCTTC. Translated, it gives CASSLDEPGRYGYTF. This sequence joins TRBV19 and TRBJ1-2; D unclear. Trimming shortened V by 5 bases and J by 4 bases, and 17 bases separated the two germline ends. This CDR3 region has 15 residues. Germline V lookup: CDR1 LNHDA, CDR2 SQIVND (reference sequence).

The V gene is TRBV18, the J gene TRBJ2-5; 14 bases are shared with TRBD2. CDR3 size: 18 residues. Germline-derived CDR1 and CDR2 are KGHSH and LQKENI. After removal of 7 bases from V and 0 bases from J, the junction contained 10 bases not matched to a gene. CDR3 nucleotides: TGTGCCAGCTGTCCGGGACTAGCGGGAGTAAAGTACCAAGAGACCCAGTACTTC. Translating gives CASCPGLAGVKYQETQYF.

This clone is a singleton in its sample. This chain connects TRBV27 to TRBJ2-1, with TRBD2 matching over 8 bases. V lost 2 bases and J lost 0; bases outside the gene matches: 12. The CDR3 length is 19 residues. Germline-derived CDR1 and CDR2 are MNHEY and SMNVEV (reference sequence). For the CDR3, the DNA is TGTGCCAGCAGTTTAGCGGTAGCGGGGACCCCGAGCTCCTACAATGAGCAGTTCTTC. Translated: CASSLAVAGTPSSYNEQFF.

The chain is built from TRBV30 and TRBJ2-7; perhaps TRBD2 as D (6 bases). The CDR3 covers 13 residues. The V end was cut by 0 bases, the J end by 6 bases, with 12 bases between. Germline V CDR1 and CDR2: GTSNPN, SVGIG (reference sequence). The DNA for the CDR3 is TGTGCCTGGAGTGTACTAGCTCGGGGCGAGCAGTACTTC. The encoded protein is CAWSVLARGEQYF. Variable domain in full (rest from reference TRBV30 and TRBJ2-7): SQTIHQWPATLVQPVGSPLSLECTVEGTSNPNLYWYRQAAGRGLQLLFYSVGIGQISSEVPQNLSASRPQDRQFILSSKKLLLSDSGFYLCAWSVLARGEQYFGPGTRLTVT.

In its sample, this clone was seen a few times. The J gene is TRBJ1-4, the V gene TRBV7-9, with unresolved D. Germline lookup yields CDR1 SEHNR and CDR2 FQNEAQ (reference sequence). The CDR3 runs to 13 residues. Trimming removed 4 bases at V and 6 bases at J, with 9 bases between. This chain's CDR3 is CASSSIGDEKLFF. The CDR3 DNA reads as TGTGCCAGCAGCTCAATAGGTGATGAAAAACTGTTTTTT. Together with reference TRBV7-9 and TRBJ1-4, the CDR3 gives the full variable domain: DTGVSQNPRHKITKRGQNVTFRCDPISEHNRLYWYRQTLGQGPEFLTYFQNEAQLEKSRLLSDRFSAERPKGSFSTLEIQRTEQGDSAMYLCASSSIGDEKLFFGSGTQLSVL.

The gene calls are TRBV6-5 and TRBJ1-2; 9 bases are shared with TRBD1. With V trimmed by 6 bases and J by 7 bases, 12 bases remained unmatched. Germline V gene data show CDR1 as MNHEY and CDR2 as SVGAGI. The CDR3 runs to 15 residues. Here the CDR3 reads CASSRTLDRGIGYTF. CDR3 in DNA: TGTGCCAGCAGCCGAACCTTAGACAGGGGGATTGGCTACACCTTC.

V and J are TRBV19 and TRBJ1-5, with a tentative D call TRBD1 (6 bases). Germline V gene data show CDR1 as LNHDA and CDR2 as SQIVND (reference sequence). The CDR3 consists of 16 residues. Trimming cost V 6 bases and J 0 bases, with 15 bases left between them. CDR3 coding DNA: TGTGCCAGTAGCATAACGGGGACATTTAGCAATCAGCCCCAGCATTTT. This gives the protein CASSITGTFSNQPQHF.

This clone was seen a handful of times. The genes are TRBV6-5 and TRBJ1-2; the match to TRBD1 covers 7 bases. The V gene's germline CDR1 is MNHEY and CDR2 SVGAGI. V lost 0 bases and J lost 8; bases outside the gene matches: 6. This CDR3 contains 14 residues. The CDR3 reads CASSYSVAGGGYTF. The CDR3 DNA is TGTGCCAGCAGTTACTCAGTTGCAGGGGGAGGCTACACCTTC.

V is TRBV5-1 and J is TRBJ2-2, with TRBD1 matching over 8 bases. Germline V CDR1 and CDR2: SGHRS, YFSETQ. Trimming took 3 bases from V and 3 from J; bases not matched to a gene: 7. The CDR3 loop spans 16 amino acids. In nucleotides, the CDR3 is TGCGCCAGCAGCTACTCAGGGGGCGCCGACACCGGGGAGCTGTTTTTT. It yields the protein CASSYSGGADTGELFF. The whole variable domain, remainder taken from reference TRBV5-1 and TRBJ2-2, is KAGVTQTPRYLIKTRGQQVTLSCSPISGHRSVSWYQQTPGQGLQFLFEYFSETQRNKGNFPGRFSGRQFSNSRSEMNVSTLELGDSALYLCASSYSGGADTGELFFGEGSRLTVL.

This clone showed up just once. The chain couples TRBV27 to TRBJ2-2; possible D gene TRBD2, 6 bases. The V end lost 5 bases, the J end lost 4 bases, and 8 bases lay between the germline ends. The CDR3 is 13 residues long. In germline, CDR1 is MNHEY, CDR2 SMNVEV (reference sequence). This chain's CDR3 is CASSAGITGELFF. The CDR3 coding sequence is TGTGCCAGCAGTGCGGGAATCACCGGGGAGCTGTTTTTT.

CDR3 DNA sequence: TGTGCCAGCAGCCAAGGAGTGGGTAGCGGGGTTTACGAGCAGTACTTC. It codes for CASSQGVGSGVYEQYF. The chain carries TRBV3-1 (or the pseudogene TRBV3-2) and TRBJ2-7, with 8 nucleotides matching TRBD2. This CDR3 contains 16 residues. Germline-derived CDR1 and CDR2 are LGHDT and YNNKEL (reference sequence). V shed 1 base, J shed 4 bases, and the junction held 9 bases outside the gene matches.

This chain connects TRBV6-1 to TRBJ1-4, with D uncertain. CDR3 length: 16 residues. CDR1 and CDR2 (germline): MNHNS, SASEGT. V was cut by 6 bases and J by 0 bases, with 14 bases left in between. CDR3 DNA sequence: TGTGCCAGCAGAGAAACGGGCGTTGCAACTAATGAAAAACTGTTTTTT. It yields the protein CASRETGVATNEKLFF.

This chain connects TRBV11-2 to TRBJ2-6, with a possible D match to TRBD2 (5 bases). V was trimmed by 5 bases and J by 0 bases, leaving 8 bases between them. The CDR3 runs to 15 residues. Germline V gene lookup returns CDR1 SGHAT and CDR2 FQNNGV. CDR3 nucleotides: TGTGCCAGCAGCCAAGAGGGCTCTGGGGCCAACGTCCTGACTTTC. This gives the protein CASSQEGSGANVLTF.

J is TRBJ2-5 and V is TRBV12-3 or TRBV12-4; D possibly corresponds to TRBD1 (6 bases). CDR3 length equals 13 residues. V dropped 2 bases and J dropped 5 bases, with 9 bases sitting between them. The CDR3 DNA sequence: TGTGCCAGCAGTTTACAGGGGAAGGAGACCCAGTACTTC. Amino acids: CASSLQGKETQYF.

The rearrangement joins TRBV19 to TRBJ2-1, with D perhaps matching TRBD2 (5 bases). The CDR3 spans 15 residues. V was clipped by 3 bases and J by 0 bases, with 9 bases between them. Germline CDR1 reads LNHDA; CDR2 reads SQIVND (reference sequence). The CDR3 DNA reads TGTGCCAGTAGTATGATGGGGAGCTCCTACAATGAGCAGTTCTTC. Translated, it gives CASSMMGSSYNEQFF.

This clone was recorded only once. CDR3 coding DNA: TGTGCCAGTAGCGGTGGACAGGGTCGTTTCTATCAGCCCCAGCATTTT. This gives the protein CASSGGQGRFYQPQHF. The chain couples TRBV19 to TRBJ1-5, with TRBD1 matching over 8 bases. Germline V gives CDR1 LNHDA, CDR2 SQIVND (reference sequence). The ends lost 6 bases at V and 5 bases at J; junction bases unmatched: 12. The CDR3 sequence is 16 residues long.

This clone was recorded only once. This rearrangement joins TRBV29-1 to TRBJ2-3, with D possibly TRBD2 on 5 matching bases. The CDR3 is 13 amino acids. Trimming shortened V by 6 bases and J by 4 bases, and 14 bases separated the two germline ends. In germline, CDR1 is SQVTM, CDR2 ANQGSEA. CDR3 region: CSVLSVGADTQYF. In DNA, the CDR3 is TGCAGCGTCCTGAGCGTCGGGGCAGATACGCAGTATTTT.

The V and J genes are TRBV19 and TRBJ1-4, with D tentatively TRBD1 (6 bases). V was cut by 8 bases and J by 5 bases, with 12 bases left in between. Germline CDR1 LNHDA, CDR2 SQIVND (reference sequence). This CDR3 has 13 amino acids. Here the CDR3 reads CASLDRKNEKLFF. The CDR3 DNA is TGTGCCAGTCTTGACAGGAAAAATGAAAAACTGTTTTTT. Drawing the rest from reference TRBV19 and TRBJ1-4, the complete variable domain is DGGITQSPKYLFRKEGQNVTLSCEQNLNHDAMYWYRQDPGQGLRLIYYSQIVNDFQKGDIAEGYSVSREKKESFPLTVTSAQKNPTAFYLCASLDRKNEKLFFGSGTQLSVL.

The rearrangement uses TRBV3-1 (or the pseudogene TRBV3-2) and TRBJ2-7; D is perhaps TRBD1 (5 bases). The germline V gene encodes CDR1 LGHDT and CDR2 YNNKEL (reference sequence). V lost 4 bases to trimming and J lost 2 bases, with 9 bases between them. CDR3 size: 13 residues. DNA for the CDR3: TGTGCCAGCAGCCTCGGACAACCCTACGAGCAGTACTTC. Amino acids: CASSLGQPYEQYF.

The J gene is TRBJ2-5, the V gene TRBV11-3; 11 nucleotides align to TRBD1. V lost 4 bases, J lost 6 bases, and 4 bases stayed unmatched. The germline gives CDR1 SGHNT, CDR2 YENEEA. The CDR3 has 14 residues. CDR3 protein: CASSWGQGGQTQYF. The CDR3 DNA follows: TGTGCCAGCAGCTGGGGACAGGGGGGACAGACCCAGTACTTC.

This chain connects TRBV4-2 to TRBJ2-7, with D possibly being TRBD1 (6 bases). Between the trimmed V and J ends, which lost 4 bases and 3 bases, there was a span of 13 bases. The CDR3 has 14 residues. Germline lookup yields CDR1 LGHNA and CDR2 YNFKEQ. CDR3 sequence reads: CASSPSTGRYEQYF. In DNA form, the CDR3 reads TGTGCCAGCAGCCCCAGCACAGGGCGCTACGAGCAGTACTTC.

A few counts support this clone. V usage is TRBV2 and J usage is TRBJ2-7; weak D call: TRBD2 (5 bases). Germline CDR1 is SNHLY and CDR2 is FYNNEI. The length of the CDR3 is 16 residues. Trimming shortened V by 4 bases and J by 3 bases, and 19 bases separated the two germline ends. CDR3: CASSVPVGVSHYEQYF. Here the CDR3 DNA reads TGTGCCAGCAGTGTTCCGGTCGGGGTCAGCCACTACGAGCAGTACTTC.

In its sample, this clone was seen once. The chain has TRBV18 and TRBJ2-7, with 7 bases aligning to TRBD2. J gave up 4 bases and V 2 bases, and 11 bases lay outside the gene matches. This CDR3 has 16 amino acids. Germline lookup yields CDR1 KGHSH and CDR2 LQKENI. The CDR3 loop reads CASSPWGTGGTYEQYF. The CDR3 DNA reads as TGTGCCAGCTCACCATGGGGGACGGGAGGAACGTACGAGCAGTACTTC.

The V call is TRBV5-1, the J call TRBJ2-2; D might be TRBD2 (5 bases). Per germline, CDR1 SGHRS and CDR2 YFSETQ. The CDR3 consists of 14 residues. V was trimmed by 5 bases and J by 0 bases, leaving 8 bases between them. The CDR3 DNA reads TGCGCCAGCAGTACGAGGGCGAACACCGGGGAGCTGTTTTTT. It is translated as CASSTRANTGELFF.